The following is a T cell receptor beta chain sequence with its context. TCRdb used MiXCR to call clones anew from the PCR reads. The sample has tens of thousands of clones, roughly 15% seen once; the top ten hold 20% to 25%. V gave up 0 bases and J gave up 4 bases, with 9 bases separating them. CDR1 is GTSNPN, CDR2 SVGIG, per germline (reference sequence). This CDR3 contains 13 residues. Ahead of thyroid surgery, no patient had received treatment of any kind. This specimen belongs to a study of metastatic and nonmetastatic thyroid tumors. The sequencing input was blood. The chain is built from TRBV30 and TRBJ1-1; a weak D match, TRBD1 (6 bases). The source is a female donor with papillary thyroid cancer or a benign thyroid nodule (not recorded which). Some clones in this sample may be carry-over from other donors' samples. This CDR3 is CAWSVTGSTEAFF. The DNA for the CDR3 is TGTGCCTGGAGTGTTACAGGGAGCACTGAAGCTTTCTTT.